These T cell receptor beta chains were read from a single sample in a study of blood T cell repertoires in COVID-19. Profiled with immunoSEQ multiplex PCR; TCRdb holds only in-frame clones, not every one. The table includes about 250,000 clones, about 91% detected once. Material: peripheral blood. The receptor set was obtained from a woman in her 40s who had recovered from COVID-19. CDR3s include the opening cysteine and the closing phenylalanine or tryptophan. A D gene is named only where the DNA matches it firmly. Where a row states a size, it is once, few, many or the class of an expanded clone; other rows omit it.

cdr3_aa | cdr3_nt | cdr3_length | v_call | d_call | j_call | clone_size
CASSVGQLPANEKLFF | TGCGCCAGCAGCGTAGGACAGCTACCTGCTAATGAAAAACTGTTTTTT | 16 | TRBV5-1 | NA | TRBJ1-4 | NA
CASSQGGLIREQYF | TGTGCCAGCAGCCAGGGGGGTTTAATCCGGGAGCAGTACTTC | 14 | TRBV11-2 | NA | TRBJ2-7 | NA
CASSTRDNEQFF | TGTGCCAGCAGTACGCGAGACAATGAGCAGTTCTTC | 12 | TRBV6-2/TRBV6-3 | NA | TRBJ2-1 | NA
CASSPWTSGATDTQYF | TGTGCCAGCAGTCCTTGGACTAGCGGGGCCACAGATACGCAGTATTTT | 16 | TRBV27 | TRBD2 | TRBJ2-3 | NA
CASSLSAAQPQHF | TGTGCCAGCAGCCTGTCAGCGGCTCAGCCCCAGCATTTT | 13 | TRBV5-5 | NA | TRBJ1-5 | NA
CASSYSGKLFF | TGTGCCAGCTCTTACAGCGGAAAACTGTTTTTT | 11 | TRBV28 | NA | TRBJ1-4 | NA
CASSYSFAGRETQYF | TGTGCCAGCAGTTACTCGTTTGCGGGTAGGGAGACCCAGTACTTC | 15 | TRBV6-5 | NA | TRBJ2-5 | NA
CACATGTGQETQYF | TGTGCCTGTGCTACCGGGACAGGACAAGAGACCCAGTACTTC | 14 | TRBV30 | TRBD1 | TRBJ2-5 | NA
CASSLAGVGTDTQYF | TGTGCCAGCAGCTTAGCGGGAGTTGGCACAGATACGCAGTATTTT | 15 | TRBV7-2 | NA | TRBJ2-3 | NA
CASSNTGTYEQYF | TGTGCCAGTAGTAACACAGGAACCTACGAGCAGTACTTC | 13 | TRBV19 | NA | TRBJ2-7 | NA
CASSSIPRGSPKETQYF | TGTGCCAGCAGCTCGATACCTCGCGGCAGTCCAAAAGAGACCCAGTACTTC | 17 | TRBV11-2 | NA | TRBJ2-5 | NA
CASWETNYGYTF | TGTGCCAGTTGGGAGACTAACTATGGCTACACCTTC | 12 | TRBV19 | NA | TRBJ1-2 | NA
CASSAGTGGGGNQPQHF | TGTGCCAGCAGTGCCGGGACAGGGGGAGGAGGCAATCAGCCCCAGCATTTT | 17 | TRBV6-2/TRBV6-3 | TRBD1 | TRBJ1-5 | NA
CASSLGASGANVLTF | TGTGCCAGCAGCCTTGGGGCCTCTGGGGCCAACGTCCTGACTTTC | 15 | TRBV7-3 | NA | TRBJ2-6 | NA
CASSQEMHSGNTIYF | TGTGCCAGCAGCCAAGAGATGCACTCCGGAAACACCATATATTTT | 15 | TRBV4-2 | NA | TRBJ1-3 | NA
CASTPLIGPGGLGANYGYTF | TGTGCCAGCACCCCTCTTATTGGGCCAGGGGGCTTAGGAGCTAACTATGGCTACACCTTC | 20 | TRBV27 | TRBD1 | TRBJ1-2 | NA
CASSQEGSGTGAF | TGTGCCAGCAGCCAAGAGGGATCCGGGACAGGGGCTTTT | 13 | TRBV3-1/TRBV3-2 | TRBD1 | TRBJ1-2 | NA
CASSPQVGRSGGAVDTQYF | TGTGCCAGCAGCCCCCAGGTAGGACGAAGCGGGGGGGCGGTAGATACGCAGTATTTT | 19 | TRBV4-2 | TRBD2 | TRBJ2-3 | NA
CASRSTPRVYEQYF | TGTGCCAGTAGAAGTACTCCCAGGGTGTACGAGCAGTACTTC | 14 | TRBV19 | NA | TRBJ2-7 | NA
CASSLGGQGGETQYF | TGTGCCAGCAGCTTAGGTGGACAGGGTGGCGAGACCCAGTACTTC | 15 | TRBV7-9 | TRBD1 | TRBJ2-5 | once
CASSYSGGRLLHGYTF | TGTGCCAGCAGTTACTCCGGGGGGCGCTTACTTCACGGCTACACCTTC | 16 | TRBV6-6 | NA | TRBJ1-2 | NA
CASSIQGADRSPLHF | TGTGCCAGCAGCATCCAGGGGGCGGATCGTTCACCCCTCCACTTT | 15 | TRBV5-4 | TRBD1 | TRBJ1-6 | NA
CAISDGTSGQETQYF | TGTGCCATCAGTGACGGGACTAGCGGCCAAGAGACCCAGTACTTC | 15 | TRBV10-3 | TRBD2 | TRBJ2-5 | NA
CASSLAENTDTQYF | TGTGCCAGCAGTTTAGCGGAAAACACAGATACGCAGTATTTT | 14 | TRBV5-4 | NA | TRBJ2-3 | NA
CATSETGTGGGYTF | TGTGCCACCAGTGAGACCGGGACAGGGGGCGGCTACACCTTC | 14 | TRBV24-1 | TRBD1 | TRBJ1-2 | few
CASSQGQENSPLHF | TGTGCCAGCAGCCAAGGACAGGAAAATTCACCCCTCCACTTT | 14 | TRBV3-1/TRBV3-2 | NA | TRBJ1-6 | NA
CASSDPILPGDTQYF | TGTGCCAGCAGTGATCCTATTCTTCCGGGGGATACGCAGTATTTT | 15 | TRBV2 | NA | TRBJ2-3 | once
CASSQTSGKAHEQFF | TGTGCCAGCAGCCAAACTAGCGGGAAAGCCCATGAGCAGTTCTTC | 15 | TRBV5-5 | TRBD2 | TRBJ2-1 | NA
CASSQYSDRGQVEPQHF | TGCGCCAGCAGCCAATACTCGGACAGGGGGCAAGTAGAGCCCCAGCATTTT | 17 | TRBV4-1 | TRBD1 | TRBJ1-5 | NA